Here is one T cell receptor beta chain with its context. What it binds is not known. CDR3 length equals 15 residues. In germline, CDR1 is DFQATT, CDR2 SNEGSKA (reference sequence). Trimming cost V 3 bases and J 0 bases, with 12 bases left between them. Roughly 0.45 to 1 ug RNA was reverse transcribed with random hexamers. TCRdb fed the immunoSEQ multiplex PCR reads into MiXCR, producing one record per CDR3 protein. The table includes about 120,000 distinct CDR3 sequences, approximately 96% detected once. The data are from a study of CD8 T cells in Susac syndrome. Whole-study findings and limits: Clonal expansion of Susac CD8+ cells peaked in TEMRA cells, and it also peaked in active patients.

The sample comprised CD8+ T cells from PBMCs. V gene TRBV20-1 combines with J gene TRBJ2-4; tentatively, D is TRBD1 or TRBD2 (5 bases each). The TCR was taken from a human donor with Susac syndrome. CDR3: CSASGEGLAKNIQYF. CDR3 nucleotide sequence: TGCAGTGCTAGCGGCGAGGGGTTAGCCAAAAACATTCAGTACTTC.